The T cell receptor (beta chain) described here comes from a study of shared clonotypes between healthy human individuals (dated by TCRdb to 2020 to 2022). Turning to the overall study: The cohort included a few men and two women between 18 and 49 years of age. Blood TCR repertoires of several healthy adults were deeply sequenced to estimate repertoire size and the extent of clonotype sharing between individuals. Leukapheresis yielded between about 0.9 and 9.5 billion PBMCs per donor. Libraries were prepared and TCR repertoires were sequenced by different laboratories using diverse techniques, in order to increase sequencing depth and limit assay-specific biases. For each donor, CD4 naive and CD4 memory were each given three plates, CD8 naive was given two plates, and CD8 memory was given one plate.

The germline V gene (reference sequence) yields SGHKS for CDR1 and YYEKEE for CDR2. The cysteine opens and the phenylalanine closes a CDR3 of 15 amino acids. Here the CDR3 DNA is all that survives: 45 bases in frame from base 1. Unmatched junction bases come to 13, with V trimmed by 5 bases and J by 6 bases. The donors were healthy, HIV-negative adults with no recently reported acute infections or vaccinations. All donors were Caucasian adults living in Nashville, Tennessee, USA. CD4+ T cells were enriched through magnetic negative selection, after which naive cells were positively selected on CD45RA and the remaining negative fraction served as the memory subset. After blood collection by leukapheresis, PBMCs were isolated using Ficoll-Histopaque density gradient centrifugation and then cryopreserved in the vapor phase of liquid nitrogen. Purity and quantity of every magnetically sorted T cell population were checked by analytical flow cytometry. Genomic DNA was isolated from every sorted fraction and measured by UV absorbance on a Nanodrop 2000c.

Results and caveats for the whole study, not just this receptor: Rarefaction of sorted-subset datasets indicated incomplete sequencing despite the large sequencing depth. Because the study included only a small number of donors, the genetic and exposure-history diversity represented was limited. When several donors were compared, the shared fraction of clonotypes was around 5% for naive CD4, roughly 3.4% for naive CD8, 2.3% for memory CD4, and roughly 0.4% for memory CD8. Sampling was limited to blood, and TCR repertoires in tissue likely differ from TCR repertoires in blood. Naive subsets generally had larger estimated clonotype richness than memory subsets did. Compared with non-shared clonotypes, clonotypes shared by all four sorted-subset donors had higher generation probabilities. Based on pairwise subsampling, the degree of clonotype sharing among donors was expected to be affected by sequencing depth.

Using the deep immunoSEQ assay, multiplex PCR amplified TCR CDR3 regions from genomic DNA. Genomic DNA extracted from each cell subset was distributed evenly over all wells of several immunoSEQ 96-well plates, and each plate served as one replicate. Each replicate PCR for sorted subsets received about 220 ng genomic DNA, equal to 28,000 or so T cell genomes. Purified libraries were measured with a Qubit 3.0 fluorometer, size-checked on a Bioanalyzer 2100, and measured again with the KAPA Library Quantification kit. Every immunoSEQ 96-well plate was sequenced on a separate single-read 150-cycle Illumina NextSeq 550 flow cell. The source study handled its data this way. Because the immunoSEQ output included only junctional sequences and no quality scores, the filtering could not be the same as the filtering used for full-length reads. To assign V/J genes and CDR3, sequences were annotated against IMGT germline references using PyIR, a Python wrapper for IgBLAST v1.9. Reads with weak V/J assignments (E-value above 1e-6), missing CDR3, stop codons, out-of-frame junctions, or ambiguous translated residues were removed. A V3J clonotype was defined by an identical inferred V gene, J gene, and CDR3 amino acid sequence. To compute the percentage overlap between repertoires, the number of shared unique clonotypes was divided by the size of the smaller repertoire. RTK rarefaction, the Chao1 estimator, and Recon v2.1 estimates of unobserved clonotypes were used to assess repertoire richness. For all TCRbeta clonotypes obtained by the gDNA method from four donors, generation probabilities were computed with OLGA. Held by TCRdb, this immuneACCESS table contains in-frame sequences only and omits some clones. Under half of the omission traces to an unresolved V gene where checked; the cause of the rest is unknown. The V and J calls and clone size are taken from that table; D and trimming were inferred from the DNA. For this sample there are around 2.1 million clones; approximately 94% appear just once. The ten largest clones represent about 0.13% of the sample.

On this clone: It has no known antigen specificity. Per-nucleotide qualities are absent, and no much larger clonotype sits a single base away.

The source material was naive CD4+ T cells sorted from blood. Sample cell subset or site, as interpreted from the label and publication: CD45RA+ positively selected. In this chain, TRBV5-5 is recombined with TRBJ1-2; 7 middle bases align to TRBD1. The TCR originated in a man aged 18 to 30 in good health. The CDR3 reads CASSRRQGGRDGYTF. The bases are TGTGCCAGCAGTCGCAGACAGGGAGGACGTGATGGCTACACCTTC.